Shown below are 2 T cell receptor beta chains from a single sample sequenced in a study of CD8+ T cells in alopecia areata. Investigators isolated RNA and reverse transcribed it into cDNA to act as the sequencing template. Measured with immunoSEQ multiplex PCR; TCRdb has only the in-frame clones, and not every one. The repertoire holds around 14,000 clones, with around three fifths as singletons. It was for about 5 patients that CD4+ cells were sorted into CD25+CD127- cells. Sequencing was carried out using CD4+ Tregs sorted from blood. Receptors were obtained from a human donor with alopecia areata.

This chain links TRBV7-9 with TRBJ1-4; D remains ambiguous. Trimming removed 5 bases from V and 6 bases from J, with 4 bases in between. Germline V CDR1 and CDR2: SEHNR, FQNEAQ (reference sequence). This CDR3 region has 11 residues. The CDR3 region has the DNA TGTGCCAGCAGCCGGGATGAAAAACTGTTTTTT. It codes for CASSRDEKLFF.

V gene TRBV19 combines with J gene TRBJ1-1; possibly TRBD1 for D (6 bases). The CDR3 loop spans 14 amino acids. V lost 6 bases and J lost 4, with 15 bases in between. CDR1 is LNHDA and CDR2 is SQIVND in the germline V gene (reference sequence). The CDR3 reads CASRRQDAVTEAFF. The CDR3 DNA follows: TGTGCCAGTAGACGACAGGACGCCGTCACTGAAGCTTTCTTT.